These 22 T cell receptor beta chains were all obtained from the same sample, sequenced in a study of shared clonotypes between healthy human individuals. Selected positively for CCR7 and CD45RO-negative, naive CD8 cells excluded terminally differentiated effector memory CD45RA+ cells. Using immunoSEQ multiplex PCR, the repertoire was profiled, and TCRdb retains in-frame clones only, with some absent. The sample carries more than 600,000 clones, approximately 90% recorded once. Source material: naive CD8+ T cells sorted from blood. The origin of the receptors is a man aged 25-45 years in good health.

The CDR3 bases are TGTGCCAGCAGTAGGACTAGCGCGGTCAATGAGCAGTTCTTC. Translating gives CASSRTSAVNEQFF. V and J are TRBV6-5 and TRBJ2-1; 9 bases fit TRBD2. This CDR3 region has 14 residues. Trimming took 5 bases from V and 6 from J; bases not matched to a gene: 5. Germline values: CDR1 MNHEY, CDR2 SVGAGI.

The chain is built from TRBV13 and TRBJ2-4; D might be TRBD1 (5 bases). The CDR3 runs 15 residues. Per germline, CDR1 PRHDT and CDR2 FYEKMQ (reference sequence). The ends were cut back, 5 bases at V and 5 bases at J, with 16 bases in the middle. CDR3 amino acids: CASSRQEKGENIQYF. The CDR3 nucleotides are TGTGCCAGCAGCCGACAAGAGAAAGGGGAAAACATTCAGTACTTC.

The chain couples TRBV7-3 to TRBJ2-1; 7 nucleotides align to TRBD2. CDR3 length: 15 amino acids. The J segment lost 3 bases and the V segment lost 2 bases, leaving 4 bases of the junction unmatched. Germline CDR1 is SGHTA and CDR2 is FQGTGA. CDR3 in amino acids: CASSLLIAGYNEQFF. CDR3 DNA: TGTGCCAGCAGCTTACTCATAGCGGGCTACAATGAGCAGTTCTTC. Full variable domain (outside the CDR3, taken from reference TRBV7-3 and TRBJ2-1): GAGVSQTPSNKVTEKGKYVELRCDPISGHTALYWYRQSLGQGPEFLIYFQGTGAADDSGLPNDRFFAVRPEGSVSTLKIQRTERGDSAVYLCASSLLIAGYNEQFFGPGTRLTVL.

For this clone: The same CDR3 can be traced to other DNA sequences in this sample. This chain joins TRBV9 and TRBJ2-3; D not certain. Germline-derived CDR1 and CDR2 are SGDLS and YYNGEE. This CDR3 has 14 amino acids. Trimming took off 0 bases at V and 0 bases at J, with 5 bases between the two ends. CDR3 in amino acids: CASSVAGSTDTQYF. The CDR3 nucleotides read TGTGCCAGCAGCGTAGCCGGGAGCACAGATACGCAGTATTTT.

This clone came up once. This chain joins TRBV7-9 and TRBJ2-7; D ambiguous. V was clipped by 2 bases and J by 4 bases, with 9 bases between them. Per germline, CDR1 SEHNR and CDR2 FQNEAQ (reference sequence). The CDR3 runs 13 residues. This CDR3 is CASSLRVTYEQYF. As DNA, the CDR3 is TGTGCCAGCAGCTTAAGGGTGACTTACGAGCAGTACTTC.

In this sample, this clone turned up once. The V gene is TRBV4-1, the J gene TRBJ2-7; D may correspond to TRBD1 or TRBD2 (5 bases each). Germline V gene data show CDR1 as MGHRA and CDR2 as YSYEKL. This CDR3 has 16 amino acids. The V end was cut by 1 base, the J end by 3 bases, with 16 bases between. CDR3 nucleotides: TGCGCCAGCAGCCAAGGTTGGGGGAACACGGACTACGAGCAGTACTTC. It translates to CASSQGWGNTDYEQYF.

This rearrangement joins TRBV25-1 to TRBJ2-5; TRBD1 is a possible D gene (6 bases). Trimming left V 2 bases short and J 5 bases short, with 12 bases between. The CDR3 covers 14 residues. Germline CDR1 and CDR2: MGHDK and SYGVNS. Written as DNA, the CDR3 is TGTGCCAGCAGTGAAGTAAACAGGGACGAGACCCAGTACTTC. Translated: CASSEVNRDETQYF.

This clone came up once. The rearrangement uses TRBV6-4 and TRBJ1-2, with D possibly TRBD1 on 5 matching bases. This CDR3 spans 14 amino acids. V lost 6 bases and J 6 bases, leaving 17 bases between the germline ends. Germline V lookup: CDR1 MRHNA, CDR2 SNTAGT. The CDR3 bases are TGTGCCAGCAGCTCAGGGCTCTTCGGGGATGGCTACACCTTC. As protein: CASSSGLFGDGYTF.

The rearrangement uses TRBV7-3 and TRBJ2-7; 11 bases match TRBD2. Trimming took 5 bases from V and 5 from J; bases not matched to a gene: 5. The CDR3 extends over 14 amino acids. The V gene's germline CDR1 is SGHTA and CDR2 FQGTGA. The CDR3 DNA is TGTGCCAGCAGCCTTTCTAGCGGGAGGAACGAGCAGTACTTC. This gives the protein CASSLSSGRNEQYF.

The chain carries TRBV2 and TRBJ1-1; D gene ambiguous. In germline, CDR1 is SNHLY, CDR2 FYNNEI. V shed 6 bases and J shed 0 bases, with 14 bases lying between them. CDR3 size: 15 residues. CDR3 loop: CASSTGLMMNTEAFF. The CDR3 DNA reads as TGTGCCAGCAGCACGGGCCTCATGATGAACACTGAAGCTTTCTTT.

The chain couples TRBV18 to TRBJ2-2; 14 bases line up with TRBD2. V dropped 3 bases and J dropped 6; count of bases not matched to a gene: 3. The germline V gene has CDR1 KGHSH and CDR2 LQKENI. The CDR3 contains 16 residues. CDR3 loop: CASSPGLAGVPGELFF. In DNA, the CDR3 is TGTGCCAGCTCACCGGGACTAGCGGGAGTGCCCGGGGAGCTGTTTTTT.

Only one count was recorded for this clone. The chain is built from TRBV13 and TRBJ2-1, with D unclear. Trimming pared 2 bases from V and 10 bases from J, leaving 15 bases between. The CDR3 extends over 14 amino acids. Germline V CDR1 and CDR2: PRHDT, FYEKMQ (reference sequence). The CDR3 DNA sequence: TGTGCCAGCAGCTTATCTCCGAGGACCAGGGAGCAGTTCTTC. This translates into CASSLSPRTREQFF.

Here the CDR3 DNA reads TGTGCCAGCAGTTTTGACTTGGTTGGTCAGGAAGACACTGAAGCTTTCTTT. Translation: CASSFDLVGQEDTEAFF. The chain has TRBV28 and TRBJ1-1; no definite D call. V lost 3 bases to trimming and J lost 3 bases, with 20 bases between them. This CDR3 spans 17 amino acids. Germline CDR1 is MDHEN and CDR2 is SYDVKM.

The V and J genes are TRBV11-2 and TRBJ1-4; maybe TRBD1 (6 bases). The germline gives CDR1 SGHAT, CDR2 FQNNGV. The CDR3 is made up of 17 amino acids. Trimming left V 4 bases short and J 6 bases short, with 21 bases between. In DNA, the CDR3 is TGTGCCAGCAGCTGGAGCCGCAGGGGCACCGAGCATGAAAAACTGTTTTTT. Protein sequence: CASSWSRRGTEHEKLFF.

CDR3: CASSVGYNQETQYF. Here the CDR3 DNA reads TGTGCCAGCAGCGTAGGGTACAACCAAGAGACCCAGTACTTC. V is TRBV9 and J is TRBJ2-5; D gene unclear. The germline CDR1 and CDR2 sequences are SGDLS and YYNGEE. The germline V and J ends were trimmed by 0 bases and 0 bases, with 6 bases remaining between them. CDR3 length: 14 amino acids.

V gene TRBV2 combines with J gene TRBJ2-1; 10 nucleotides agree with TRBD2. From germline, CDR1 is SNHLY and CDR2 FYNNEI. J lost 0 bases, V lost 4 bases, and 3 bases had no gene match. The CDR3 contains 16 residues. CDR3 region: CASSGLAGASYNEQFF. CDR3 nucleotides: TGTGCCAGCAGTGGACTAGCGGGTGCCTCCTACAATGAGCAGTTCTTC.

The chain joins TRBV11-2 to TRBJ2-2; tentative D call: TRBD1 (5 bases). The CDR3 sequence is 17 residues long. In germline, CDR1 is SGHAT, CDR2 FQNNGV. V shed 2 bases and J shed 4 bases, with 17 bases lying between them. The chain's CDR3 is CASSLFGDSGVTGELFF. The CDR3 DNA reads as TGTGCCAGCAGCTTATTTGGTGACAGTGGCGTCACCGGGGAGCTGTTTTTT.

The chain is built from TRBV19 and TRBJ2-2, with D possibly being TRBD2 (6 bases). With 3 bases removed from V and 4 bases from J, the gap between germline ends came to 12 bases. The CDR3 loop spans 15 amino acids. Per germline, CDR1 LNHDA and CDR2 SQIVND (reference sequence). CDR3 amino acids: CASSIQWGVTGELFF. CDR3 sequence (DNA): TGTGCCAGTAGTATTCAGTGGGGGGTCACCGGGGAGCTGTTTTTT.

V and J are TRBV2 and TRBJ2-7; 15 nucleotides match TRBD2. V lost 6 bases, J lost 3 bases, and 6 bases stayed unmatched. In germline, CDR1 is SNHLY, CDR2 FYNNEI. This CDR3 is 16 amino acids long. The DNA of the CDR3 is TGTGCCAGCAGCCCAGGACTAGCGGGAGGGCTCTACGAGCAGTACTTC. Translation: CASSPGLAGGLYEQYF. Variable domain in full (rest from reference TRBV2 and TRBJ2-7): EPEVTQTPSHQVTQMGQEVILRCVPISNHLYFYWYRQILGQKVEFLVSFYNNEISEKSEIFDDQFSVERPDGSNFTLKIRSTKLEDSAMYFCASSPGLAGGLYEQYFGPGTRLTVT.

The chain links TRBV4-2 to TRBJ2-7; D not certain. V lost 3 bases, J lost 0 bases, and 12 bases lay in between. The CDR3 is made up of 15 amino acids. The germline V gene encodes CDR1 LGHNA and CDR2 YNFKEQ. The CDR3 DNA reads TGTGCCAGCAGCCAGCAAAACGGCGTCTCCTACGAGCAGTACTTC. Its protein is CASSQQNGVSYEQYF.

The rearrangement uses TRBV5-1 and TRBJ1-1; D is possibly TRBD1 (5 bases). CDR3 length equals 15 residues. The germline V gene encodes CDR1 SGHRS and CDR2 YFSETQ. Trimming cost V 0 bases and J 1 base, with 10 bases left between them. CDR3 protein: CASSLARAGNTEAFF. The CDR3 bases are TGCGCCAGCAGCTTGGCCAGGGCGGGGAACACTGAAGCTTTCTTT.

The J gene is TRBJ2-7, the V gene TRBV27; 7 bases map to TRBD1. The J segment lost 5 bases and the V segment lost 3 bases, leaving 7 bases of the junction unmatched. There are 14 residues in the CDR3. CDR1 and CDR2 (germline): MNHEY, SMNVEV (reference sequence). CDR3 in DNA: TGTGCCAGCAGTTTGGTAGGGGGCCAAAACGAGCAGTACTTC. Translated: CASSLVGGQNEQYF.